These 28 T cell receptor beta chains were all obtained from the same sample, sequenced in a study of blood T cells in healthy people across ages. PCR was performed a second time for about 6 to 11 cycles using a sample-barcoded 5' primer and a J-beta primer mix. TCRdb re-called the 5' RACE reads through MiXCR, storing one row per CDR3 protein. The sample lists 1.5 million to 2 million distinct CDR3 sequences; 28% were seen once. The sample was blood. The receptor source for this set is a woman in her 30s in good health.

The chain combines TRBV14 with TRBJ2-3, with D tentatively TRBD2 (5 bases). Trimming left V 0 bases short and J 8 bases short, with 15 bases between. CDR3 length: 15 amino acids. CDR1 and CDR2 (germline): SGHDN, FVKESK. The CDR3 reads CASSQEPWTLGTQYF. CDR3 nucleotides: TGTGCCAGCAGCCAAGAGCCATGGACTCTTGGTACGCAGTATTTT.

The V gene is TRBV20-1, the J gene TRBJ1-6, with a weak D call TRBD1 (5 bases). CDR3 size: 15 residues. The germline CDR1 and CDR2 sequences are DFQATT and SNEGSKA (reference sequence). V lost 1 base and J 6 bases, leaving 13 bases between the germline ends. The CDR3 DNA sequence: TGCAGTGCTAGAGGCGTGCAGGGAGGTAATTCACCCCTCCACTTT. Translated: CSARGVQGGNSPLHF.

This clonotype came up a few times. This chain uses TRBV7-2 with TRBJ2-5, with D tentatively TRBD1 (7 bases). The ends were cut back, 5 bases at V and 5 bases at J, with 24 bases in the middle. The germline gives CDR1 SGHTA, CDR2 FQGNSA. The length of the CDR3 is 17 residues. The CDR3 sequence is CASSPPLGGPGGETQYF. The CDR3 bases are TGTGCCAGCAGCCCCCCTTTGGGGGGCCCAGGGGGTGAGACCCAGTACTTC.

Worth noting for this clonotype: The junction and the germline gene differ at one end; a read error may be behind it. This chain's CDR3 is CVSSVEGRRNEKLFF. CDR3 nucleotide sequence: TGTGTCAGCAGCGTAGAGGGGCGGAGGAATGAAAAACTGTTTTTT. The V gene is TRBV9, the J gene TRBJ1-4; TRBD1 is a possible D gene (5 bases). In germline, CDR1 is SGDLS, CDR2 YYNGEE. The CDR3 sequence is 15 residues long.

A few counts support this clonotype. The chain has TRBV28 and TRBJ1-5; a weak D match, TRBD1 (5 bases). Looked up from germline, CDR1 is MDHEN and CDR2 is SYDVKM. This CDR3 has 14 amino acids. The V end lost 5 bases, the J end lost 5 bases, and 13 bases lay between the germline ends. The CDR3: CASSPRQNHQPQHF. CDR3 nucleotides: TGTGCCAGCAGTCCCCGACAGAATCATCAGCCCCAGCATTTT. Using reference TRBV28 and TRBJ1-5 for the parts outside the CDR3, the full variable domain is DVKVTQSSRYLVKRTGEKVFLECVQDMDHENMFWYRQDPGLGLRLIYFSYDVKMKEKGDIPEGYSVSREKKERFSLILESASTNQTSMYLCASSPRQNHQPQHFGDGTRLSIL.

This clonotype was observed a few times. This may arise from a read error, as a much more abundant clone is one base away. The chain joins TRBV5-1 to TRBJ2-5, with D tentatively TRBD1 (6 bases). Deletions cut 3 bases from V and 1 base from J, with 10 bases between. The CDR3 runs 14 residues. CDR1 and CDR2 from the germline V gene are SGHRS and YFSETQ. In DNA, the CDR3 is TGCGCCAGCAGCTGGGGGACACGCCAAGAGACCCAGTACTTC. Protein sequence: CASSWGTRQETQYF.

The V gene is TRBV29-1, the J gene TRBJ1-2; D is possibly TRBD1 (5 bases). Germline V CDR1 and CDR2: SQVTM, ANQGSEA. The CDR3 is made up of 12 amino acids. Trimming took 7 bases from V and 6 from J, leaving 15 bases between them. The CDR3 DNA reads TGCAGCGCCCGACGGGAGACAGATGGCTACACCTTC. Amino acids: CSARRETDGYTF.

This clonotype turned up a few times. The chain joins TRBV29-1 to TRBJ2-2; the D is unclear. CDR1 is SQVTM, CDR2 ANQGSEA, per germline. V was clipped by 2 bases and J by 7 bases, with 11 bases between them. The CDR3 contains 13 residues. The CDR3: CSVETGRDGELFF. For the CDR3, the DNA is TGCAGCGTTGAAACCGGTCGTGACGGGGAGCTGTTTTTT.

The chain has TRBV27 and TRBJ2-2; D remains ambiguous. Germline CDR1 MNHEY, CDR2 SMNVEV (reference sequence). The CDR3 runs to 15 residues. The V and J ends lost 3 bases and 0 bases respectively, with 8 bases between them. CDR3 loop: CASSFGRANTGELFF. The CDR3 coding sequence is TGTGCCAGCAGTTTCGGTAGGGCGAACACCGGGGAGCTGTTTTTT.

This CDR3 is CASSLHGGSNTGELFF. CDR3 bases: TGTGCCAGCAGCTTACATGGGGGGTCGAACACCGGGGAGCTGTTTTTT. V is TRBV11-2 and J is TRBJ2-2, with D maybe TRBD2 (6 bases). The CDR3 consists of 16 residues. The ends were cut back, 2 bases at V and 0 bases at J, with 10 bases in the middle. CDR1 SGHAT and CDR2 FQNNGV come from the germline V gene.

About this clonotype: Given a much more abundant clone one base away, this may be a read error. The chain has TRBV6-5 and TRBJ2-1, with D possibly matching TRBD1 (6 bases). Germline assignment: CDR1 MNHEY and CDR2 SVGAGI. The CDR3 covers 14 residues. The ends were cut back, 6 bases at V and 10 bases at J, with 19 bases in the middle. The CDR3 reads CASSSSAQGNEQFF. CDR3 bases: TGTGCCAGCAGCTCTTCGGCACAGGGAAACGAGCAGTTCTTC.

The chain is built from TRBV9 and TRBJ2-5; D not resolved. V was clipped by 2 bases and J by 5 bases, with 19 bases between them. CDR3 size: 16 residues. Germline loops: CDR1 SGDLS, CDR2 YYNGEE. The CDR3 protein is CASSVGLSNSGETQYF. The CDR3 region has the DNA TGTGCCAGCAGCGTTGGCCTTAGTAATTCCGGGGAGACCCAGTACTTC.

This clonotype was recorded many times. The J gene is TRBJ1-2, the V gene TRBV20-1, with D possibly being TRBD1 (5 bases). The germline V gene has CDR1 DFQATT and CDR2 SNEGSKA (reference sequence). V was trimmed by 0 bases and J by 7 bases, leaving 15 bases between them. The CDR3 consists of 14 residues. As DNA, the CDR3 is TGCAGTGCTAGAGAAACTAGGCAGGGCGGTGGCTACACCTTC. This encodes CSARETRQGGGYTF.

The chain has TRBV29-1 and TRBJ1-1; the D is unclear. The CDR3 contains 9 residues. Per germline, CDR1 SQVTM and CDR2 ANQGSEA. Trimming took off 7 bases at V and 7 bases at J, with 7 bases between the two ends. CDR3 residues: CSAGLEAFF. In DNA, the CDR3 is TGCAGCGCCGGACTTGAAGCTTTCTTT.

CDR3 region: CSASERQSSGNTIYF. The CDR3 nucleotides are TGCAGTGCGAGCGAAAGACAGAGCTCTGGAAACACCATATATTTT. The rearrangement joins TRBV20-1 to TRBJ1-3; tentatively, D is TRBD1 (5 bases). This CDR3 is built from 15 residues. The V gene's germline CDR1 is DFQATT and CDR2 SNEGSKA (reference sequence). The ends were cut back, 6 bases at V and 0 bases at J, with 15 bases in the middle.

The chain employs TRBV6-5 and TRBJ1-1, with D unresolved. Looked up from germline, CDR1 is MNHEY and CDR2 is SVGAGI. There are 15 residues in the CDR3. V lost 6 bases and J lost 0, with 14 bases in between. CDR3 DNA sequence: TGTGCCAGCAGCCCTCTTTGGAATATGAACACTGAAGCTTTCTTT. This sequence encodes CASSPLWNMNTEAFF.

The gene calls are TRBV19 and TRBJ1-2, with D unresolved. From germline, CDR1 is LNHDA and CDR2 SQIVND (reference sequence). V lost 3 bases and J 0 bases, leaving 14 bases between the germline ends. The CDR3 length is 16 residues. CDR3: CASSIFGVPPNYGYTF. The CDR3 DNA follows: TGTGCCAGTAGTATCTTCGGAGTTCCGCCTAACTATGGCTACACCTTC.

There are a few counts of this clonotype. The chain is built from TRBV20-1 and TRBJ2-1; 7 positions agree with TRBD1. This CDR3 has 11 residues. J was trimmed by 9 bases and V by 7 bases; bases with no gene match: 6. CDR1 and CDR2 (germline): DFQATT, SNEGSKA (reference sequence). The DNA of the CDR3 is TGCAGTGGCCCGTACAGGGGTGAGCAGTTCTTC. It encodes CSGPYRGEQFF.

The rearrangement joins TRBV5-1 to TRBJ2-3, with a tentative D call TRBD2 (5 bases). The germline V gene has CDR1 SGHRS and CDR2 YFSETQ. The V gene lost 3 bases and the J gene lost 3 bases, with 11 bases spanning the gap. The CDR3 is made up of 14 amino acids. The DNA for the CDR3 is TGCGCCAGCAGCTCTGTGGGCGGGACAGATACGCAGTATTTT. This sequence encodes CASSSVGGTDTQYF.

This clonotype was seen only a few times. This sequence joins TRBV10-3 and TRBJ2-5; D is uncertain. The V gene's germline CDR1 is ENHRY and CDR2 SYGVKD. This CDR3 has 13 amino acids. The V end was cut by 0 bases, the J end by 2 bases, with 4 bases between. The CDR3 DNA is TGTGCCATCAGTGAGTCGGAACAAGAGACCCAGTACTTC. It yields the protein CAISESEQETQYF.

The genes are TRBV9 and TRBJ2-5, with D tentatively TRBD1 (5 bases). Germline loops: CDR1 SGDLS, CDR2 YYNGEE. There are 12 residues in the CDR3. Trimming cost V 3 bases and J 4 bases, with 7 bases left between them. The chain's CDR3 is CASSAGSETQYF. In nucleotides, the CDR3 is TGTGCCAGCAGCGCAGGGTCAGAGACCCAGTACTTC. Looking up the rest from reference TRBV9 and TRBJ2-5 gives the full variable domain: DSGVTQTPKHLITATGQRVTLRCSPRSGDLSVYWYQQSLDQGLQFLIQYYNGEERAKGNILERFSAQQFPDLHSELNLSSLELGDSALYFCASSAGSETQYFGPGTRLLVL.

This clonotype was seen only once. This may be a read error: a much more frequent sequence differs by one nucleotide. The chain has TRBV20-1 and TRBJ2-1; D perhaps matches TRBD2 (5 bases). This CDR3 is built from 16 residues. Germline assignment: CDR1 DFQATT and CDR2 SNEGSKA (reference sequence). CDR3 sequence reads: CSAGDRGGYSYNEQFF. As DNA, the CDR3 is TGCAGTGCTGGAGATCGAGGCGGGTATTCCTACAATGAGCAGTTCTTC.

Here the CDR3 reads CSARDPGTGLYEQYF. DNA of the CDR3: TGCAGTGCTAGAGATCCCGGGACAGGGCTTTACGAGCAGTACTTC. The rearrangement links TRBV20-1 to TRBJ2-7, with 9 nucleotides matching TRBD1. The CDR3 length is 15 residues. Germline V gene lookup returns CDR1 DFQATT and CDR2 SNEGSKA (reference sequence). The V gene end was trimmed by 0 bases and the J gene end by 4 bases; junction bases not matched to a gene: 7.

Only a few counts were recorded for this clonotype. V is TRBV2 and J is TRBJ1-1, with D possibly being TRBD1 (6 bases). The CDR3 consists of 14 residues. Germline loops: CDR1 SNHLY, CDR2 FYNNEI. Trimming left V 3 bases short and J 4 bases short, with 12 bases between. DNA of the CDR3: TGTGCCAGCAGTGATTCGGGGGCCCTCACTGAAGCTTTCTTT. Translating gives CASSDSGALTEAFF.

This clonotype appeared a few times. J is TRBJ2-6 and V is TRBV13; D uncertain. Germline values: CDR1 PRHDT, CDR2 FYEKMQ (reference sequence). This CDR3 has 14 amino acids. Trimming took off 6 bases at V and 5 bases at J, with 11 bases between the two ends. The CDR3 spells CASRPRFRANVLTF. The CDR3 DNA is TGTGCCAGCAGACCGCGGTTCCGGGCCAACGTCCTGACTTTC.

The chain is built from TRBV2 and TRBJ1-2; TRBD1 is a possible D gene (6 bases). Germline V gene data show CDR1 as SNHLY and CDR2 as FYNNEI. Trimming stripped 11 bases from V and 8 bases from J, with 21 bases between. This CDR3 has 13 amino acids. The CDR3 spells CAGRGSGISGYTF. CDR3 nucleotide sequence: TGTGCCGGGAGGGGGTCAGGAATCTCCGGCTACACCTTC.

The chain has TRBV5-1 and TRBJ1-1, with a tentative D call TRBD1 (6 bases). The CDR3 loop spans 15 amino acids. Germline V gene data show CDR1 as SGHRS and CDR2 as YFSETQ. The V end lost 3 bases, the J end lost 1 base, and 13 bases lay between the germline ends. The CDR3 region has the DNA TGCGCCAGCAGCTGGACCGGGACATCGAACACTGAAGCTTTCTTT. It specifies CASSWTGTSNTEAFF.

The rearrangement links TRBV29-1 to TRBJ2-5; D gene uncertain. CDR1 and CDR2 (germline): SQVTM, ANQGSEA. V lost 7 bases to trimming and J lost 1 base, with 10 bases between them. CDR3 length: 12 residues. The CDR3 DNA follows: TGCAGCGGTGAGCTCACCCAAGAGACCCAGTACTTC. This gives the protein CSGELTQETQYF.